This entry lists 32 T cell receptor beta chains sequenced from one sample in a study of control samples from healthy donors and cancer patients. Sequencing was performed with immunoSEQ multiplex PCR; in TCRdb, only in-frame clones are kept and a portion is missing. The profile covers about 110,000 clones, with roughly 91% appearing a single time and roughly a sixth taken by the ten largest. Source material: blood. Source of these receptors: a woman between 50 and 59 years old in good health.

V and J are TRBV4-1 and TRBJ2-7, with D perhaps TRBD2 (6 bases). V gave up 2 bases and J gave up 0 bases, with 11 bases separating them. Germline loops: CDR1 MGHRA, CDR2 YSYEKL. CDR3 size: 15 residues. The CDR3 spells CASSQQLGGSYEQYF. The CDR3 bases are TGCGCCAGCAGCCAACAACTGGGAGGCTCCTACGAGCAGTACTTC.

In DNA, the CDR3 is TGTGCCAGCAGCCAAGGCGGGACGGTGGGGTTTGAGCAGTTCTTC. It yields the protein CASSQGGTVGFEQFF. J is TRBJ2-1 and V is TRBV3-1 (or the pseudogene TRBV3-2); possible D gene TRBD2, 6 bases. V lost 1 base, J lost 9 bases, and 16 bases lay in between. The CDR3 consists of 15 residues. Germline V lookup: CDR1 LGHDT, CDR2 YNNKEL (reference sequence).

The chain uses TRBV19 and TRBJ2-7; D is uncertain. CDR3 size: 13 residues. V lost 3 bases and J 5 bases, leaving 11 bases between the germline ends. Germline V lookup: CDR1 LNHDA, CDR2 SQIVND (reference sequence). CDR3 nucleotide sequence: TGTGCCAGTAGTATTTGGGATCGGGACGAGCAGTACTTC. Amino acid sequence: CASSIWDRDEQYF. The variable domain in full, completed from reference TRBV19 and TRBJ2-7, reads DGGITQSPKYLFRKEGQNVTLSCEQNLNHDAMYWYRQDPGQGLRLIYYSQIVNDFQKGDIAEGYSVSREKKESFPLTVTSAQKNPTAFYLCASSIWDRDEQYFGPGTRLTVT.

The chain has TRBV9 and TRBJ1-2, with D possibly being TRBD1 (5 bases). CDR1 is SGDLS, CDR2 YYNGEE, per germline. With 7 bases removed from V and 0 bases from J, the gap between germline ends came to 16 bases. The CDR3 totals 15 residues. CDR3 in amino acids: CASGRRGLTNYGYTF. In DNA form, the CDR3 reads TGTGCCAGCGGAAGACGGGGCCTAACTAACTATGGCTACACCTTC.

The chain uses TRBV7-3 and TRBJ1-5; possibly TRBD1 for D (6 bases). This CDR3 is 14 amino acids long. Looked up from germline, CDR1 is SGHTA and CDR2 is FQGTGA. V was trimmed by 1 base and J by 10 bases, leaving 14 bases between them. CDR3 nucleotides: TGTGCCAGCAGCTTAAAACCGGGGGGACATCCCCAGCATTTT. It yields the protein CASSLKPGGHPQHF.

The chain couples TRBV4-3 to TRBJ2-1; D not resolved. The germline V gene encodes CDR1 LGHNA and CDR2 YSLEER. Trimming removed 11 bases at V and 8 bases at J, with 19 bases between. The CDR3 runs 13 residues. The CDR3 loop reads CAVAKNSWDEQFF. CDR3 coding DNA: TGCGCCGTAGCCAAAAACTCGTGGGATGAGCAGTTCTTC.

Written as DNA, the CDR3 is TGTGCCAGCAGCTTGGGAAGGGGAGGGGAGACCCAGTACTTC. Its protein is CASSLGRGGETQYF. V usage is TRBV7-2 and J usage is TRBJ2-5; 7 positions agree with TRBD2. Germline V gene lookup returns CDR1 SGHTA and CDR2 FQGNSA. The CDR3 is 14 residues long. The ends lost 3 bases at V and 5 bases at J; junction bases unmatched: 6.

J is TRBJ1-5 and V is TRBV6-2 or TRBV6-3; tentatively, D is TRBD1 (5 bases). Deletions cut 6 bases from V and 4 bases from J, with 25 bases between. Per the germline V gene, CDR1 is MNHEY and CDR2 is SVGEGT. The CDR3 has 18 amino acids. The CDR3: CASSLLVGVAAGNQPQHF. The CDR3 region has the DNA TGTGCCAGCAGCCTCTTAGTAGGGGTTGCAGCGGGTAATCAGCCCCAGCATTTT.

The genes are TRBV7-3 and TRBJ2-2; D remains unclear. The V end was cut by 1 base, the J end by 7 bases, with 10 bases between. The CDR3 covers 14 residues. Germline loops: CDR1 SGHTA, CDR2 FQGTGA. CDR3 in amino acids: CASSLIAAGGELFF. DNA for the CDR3: TGTGCCAGCAGCTTAATTGCGGCCGGCGGGGAGCTGTTTTTT.

Here the CDR3 DNA reads TGTGCCAGCAGCTCACAGGGCTCCTATGGCTACACCTTC. Protein product: CASSSQGSYGYTF. V gene TRBV12-3 or TRBV12-4 combines with J gene TRBJ1-2; D perhaps matches TRBD1 (6 bases). The CDR3 runs 13 residues. With 6 bases removed from V and 4 bases from J, the gap between germline ends came to 12 bases.

J is TRBJ1-6 and V is TRBV11-2; D is undetermined. The V end lost 1 base, the J end lost 11 bases, and 21 bases lay between the germline ends. There are 17 residues in the CDR3. Germline V gives CDR1 SGHAT, CDR2 FQNNGV. This CDR3 is CASSLGPRRVDDAPLHF. The CDR3 bases are TGTGCCAGCAGCTTAGGTCCGAGGAGGGTCGATGATGCACCCCTCCACTTT. Filled out from reference TRBV11-2 and TRBJ1-6, the complete variable domain reads EAGVAQSPRYKIIEKRQSVAFWCNPISGHATLYWYQQILGQGPKLLIQFQNNGVVDDSQLPKDRFSAERLKGVDSTLKIQPAKLEDSAVYLCASSLGPRRVDDAPLHFGNGTRLTVT.

The chain combines TRBV30 with TRBJ1-1; 7 bases map to TRBD1. The length of the CDR3 is 14 residues. V gave up 3 bases and J gave up 6 bases; unmatched junction bases: 10. CDR1 and CDR2 (germline): GTSNPN, SVGIG (reference sequence). The chain's CDR3 is CAWRGDSISAEAFF. CDR3 bases: TGTGCCTGGAGGGGGGACAGCATCTCGGCTGAAGCTTTCTTT.

The V call is TRBV12-3 or TRBV12-4, the J call TRBJ2-3, with a possible D match to TRBD1 (5 bases). This CDR3 spans 12 amino acids. The ends were cut back, 7 bases at V and 7 bases at J, with 12 bases in the middle. CDR3 amino acids: CASTRTPHTQYF. The CDR3 coding sequence is TGTGCCAGCACCCGGACACCTCATACGCAGTATTTT.

V is TRBV7-9 and J is TRBJ2-1; TRBD2 aligns across 11 bases. The germline CDR1 and CDR2 sequences are SEHNR and FQNEAQ (reference sequence). Trimming cost V 4 bases and J 3 bases; bases outside gene matches: 8. This CDR3 spans 17 amino acids. CDR3: CASSSIGTSGYYNEQFF. CDR3 DNA: TGTGCCAGCAGCTCCATCGGGACTAGCGGATACTACAATGAGCAGTTCTTC.

The rearrangement links TRBV29-1 to TRBJ2-5, with D perhaps matching TRBD1 or TRBD2 (7 bases each). This CDR3 is built from 17 residues. Trimming took 3 bases from V and 5 from J, leaving 25 bases between them. Germline CDR1 and CDR2: SQVTM and ANQGSEA. CDR3 in amino acids: CSVEGGGGGPGYETQYF. In DNA form, the CDR3 reads TGCAGCGTTGAGGGGGGAGGGGGCGGTCCAGGGTATGAGACCCAGTACTTC. The full variable domain, with the rest looked up from reference TRBV29-1 and TRBJ2-5, is SAVISQKPSRDICQRGTSLTIQCQVDSQVTMMFWYRQQPGQSLTLIATANQGSEATYESGFVIDKFPISRPNLTFSTLTVSNMSPEDSSIYLCSVEGGGGGPGYETQYFGPGTRLLVL.

The chain joins TRBV19 to TRBJ1-4, with D perhaps matching TRBD1 (6 bases). V lost 10 bases to trimming and J lost 5 bases, with 14 bases between them. The length of the CDR3 is 13 residues. Per germline, CDR1 LNHDA and CDR2 SQIVND (reference sequence). CDR3 loop: CAIRRGPNEKLFF. In DNA form, the CDR3 reads TGTGCCATCCGACGGGGGCCCAATGAAAAACTGTTTTTT.

As regards this clone: One end of the junction is discordant with germline, which a read error may explain. The chain recombines TRBV29-1 with TRBJ1-2; D ambiguous. CDR1 is SQVTM and CDR2 is ANQGSEA in the germline V gene. The CDR3 consists of 10 residues. The CDR3 nucleotides are TGCAGCGTTGAACAACACGGAGCCATCTTC. Translated, it gives CSVEQHGAIF.

The chain has TRBV11-3 and TRBJ2-1; unclear D gene. The germline gives CDR1 SGHNT, CDR2 YENEEA. Trimming took 3 bases from V and 7 from J, leaving 10 bases between them. The CDR3 totals 13 residues. CDR3 DNA: TGTGCCAGCAGCTTGTCGTTGGGGAATGAGCAGTTCTTC. Translated, it gives CASSLSLGNEQFF.

The chain joins TRBV12-3 or TRBV12-4 to TRBJ2-5, with 7 positions matching TRBD1. The V gene end was trimmed by 2 bases and the J gene end by 5 bases; junction bases not matched to a gene: 2. The CDR3 runs 13 residues. CDR3 coding DNA: TGTGCCAGCAGTTTAAGGGGGCTGGAGACCCAGTACTTC. The encoded protein is CASSLRGLETQYF.

This chain links TRBV6-5 with TRBJ1-1, with D uncertain. The CDR3 length is 11 residues. V was trimmed by 4 bases and J by 7 bases, leaving 7 bases between them. Germline V gene lookup returns CDR1 MNHEY and CDR2 SVGAGI. CDR3 DNA: TGTGCCAGCAGTTTTGAGCTTGAAGCTTTCTTT. Its translation: CASSFELEAFF.

CDR3 region: CASSTEGGRFQETQYF. CDR3 nucleotide sequence: TGTGCCAGCAGCACGGAGGGGGGCCGATTTCAAGAGACCCAGTACTTC. The chain combines TRBV9 with TRBJ2-5; D assignment may be TRBD1 or TRBD2 (6 bases each). CDR3 length: 16 residues. Trimming took off 4 bases at V and 2 bases at J, with 18 bases between the two ends. Per germline, CDR1 SGDLS and CDR2 YYNGEE. Full variable domain (outside the CDR3, taken from reference TRBV9 and TRBJ2-5): DSGVTQTPKHLITATGQRVTLRCSPRSGDLSVYWYQQSLDQGLQFLIQYYNGEERAKGNILERFSAQQFPDLHSELNLSSLELGDSALYFCASSTEGGRFQETQYFGPGTRLLVL.

The rearrangement uses TRBV19 and TRBJ1-1; tentative D call: TRBD1 (6 bases). The V and J ends lost 7 bases and 2 bases respectively, with 14 bases between them. There are 14 residues in the CDR3. In germline, CDR1 is LNHDA, CDR2 SQIVND (reference sequence). The CDR3 nucleotides read TGTGCCAGTAAATGGGGGGGGCGAAACACTGAAGCTTTCTTT. It is translated as CASKWGGRNTEAFF.

Here the CDR3 reads CASGGWGQPPEQYF. In DNA, the CDR3 is TGTGCTAGTGGCGGATGGGGACAGCCACCCGAGCAGTACTTC. V usage is TRBV12-5 and J usage is TRBJ2-7; 7 bases align to TRBD1. Losses at the gene ends were 6 bases for V and 6 bases for J; bases not matched to a gene: 11. CDR3 length: 14 residues. The germline V gene encodes CDR1 LGHNT and CDR2 FRNRAP.

This clone was counted once. The chain employs TRBV2 and TRBJ1-1, with D uncertain. The CDR3 loop spans 14 amino acids. Germline V gives CDR1 SNHLY, CDR2 FYNNEI. The V and J ends lost 5 bases and 1 base respectively, with 11 bases between them. CDR3 protein: CASSKTPGNTEAFF. As DNA, the CDR3 is TGTGCCAGCAGTAAGACCCCGGGGAACACTGAAGCTTTCTTT.

This clone was found once. The V gene is TRBV5-6, the J gene TRBJ2-2; D is unclear. The CDR3 spans 13 residues. V gave up 3 bases and J gave up 0 bases, with 3 bases separating them. CDR1 is SGHDT and CDR2 is YYEEEE in the germline V gene. The CDR3 sequence: CASSWTNTGELFF. Here the CDR3 DNA reads TGTGCCAGCAGCTGGACGAACACCGGGGAGCTGTTTTTT.

This clone was seen once. CDR3 coding DNA: TGTGCCAGCAGCCAAGATCGGTTGACAGGCCGAAGCTCCTACAATGAGCAGTTCTTC. It translates to CASSQDRLTGRSSYNEQFF. The chain recombines TRBV3-1 (or the pseudogene TRBV3-2) with TRBJ2-1, with D tentatively TRBD1 (6 bases). The V end lost 0 bases, the J end lost 0 bases, and 18 bases lay between the germline ends. CDR1 is LGHDT and CDR2 is YNNKEL in the germline V gene (reference sequence). The CDR3 covers 19 residues.

The sample holds one count of this clone. The chain has TRBV24-1 and TRBJ2-2; 7 bases map to TRBD1. Germline loops: CDR1 KGHDR, CDR2 SFDVKD. The CDR3 loop spans 15 amino acids. V lost 0 bases to trimming and J lost 4 bases; unmatched junction nucleotides: 1. This CDR3 is CATSDLGTATGELFF. CDR3 DNA: TGTGCCACCAGTGATTTGGGGACAGCCACCGGGGAGCTGTTTTTT.

J is TRBJ1-4 and V is TRBV14; D might be TRBD1 (6 bases). Germline CDR1 is SGHDN and CDR2 is FVKESK. Trimming pared 5 bases from V and 1 base from J, leaving 11 bases between. The CDR3 length is 15 residues. This CDR3 is CASSTQQGTNEKLFF. The CDR3 bases are TGTGCCAGCAGCACTCAACAGGGAACTAATGAAAAACTGTTTTTT.

CDR3 nucleotide sequence: TGTGCCAGCAGCCAAGGCGCTTTGGGCTTCCCTTGGCAGGGCTACACCTTC. Protein: CASSQGALGFPWQGYTF. The rearrangement uses TRBV3-1 (or the pseudogene TRBV3-2) and TRBJ1-2; D is uncertain. The V gene's germline CDR1 is LGHDT and CDR2 YNNKEL (reference sequence). This CDR3 is 17 amino acids long. Trimming left V 1 base short and J 8 bases short, with 23 bases between.

This clone was seen a few times. This chain uses TRBV9 with TRBJ2-7, with D perhaps matching TRBD1 (6 bases). The CDR3 sequence is 13 residues long. Germline V lookup: CDR1 SGDLS, CDR2 YYNGEE. Trimming took 8 bases from V and 1 from J, leaving 13 bases between them. DNA for the CDR3: TGTGCCAGTTCCATAGGACAGTCCTACGAGCAGTACTTC. Translating gives CASSIGQSYEQYF. Combining the CDR3 with reference TRBV9 and TRBJ2-7 gives the whole variable domain DSGVTQTPKHLITATGQRVTLRCSPRSGDLSVYWYQQSLDQGLQFLIQYYNGEERAKGNILERFSAQQFPDLHSELNLSSLELGDSALYFCASSIGQSYEQYFGPGTRLTVT.

This sequence joins TRBV11-2 and TRBJ1-2; no definite D call. CDR1 is SGHAT and CDR2 is FQNNGV in the germline V gene. V gave up 2 bases and J gave up 2 bases, with 9 bases separating them. The CDR3 contains 14 residues. The CDR3 coding sequence is TGTGCCAGCAGCTTAAATCCAGGAAACTATGGCTACACCTTC. It encodes CASSLNPGNYGYTF.

J is TRBJ1-3 and V is TRBV2, with TRBD1 matching 8 bases. The V segment lost 6 bases and the J segment 5 bases; nucleotides outside the gene matches: 3. CDR3 length: 13 residues. Germline lookup yields CDR1 SNHLY and CDR2 FYNNEI. The CDR3 DNA is TGTGCCAGCAGCGGGGACAGGAGAAACACCATATATTTT. It codes for CASSGDRRNTIYF.